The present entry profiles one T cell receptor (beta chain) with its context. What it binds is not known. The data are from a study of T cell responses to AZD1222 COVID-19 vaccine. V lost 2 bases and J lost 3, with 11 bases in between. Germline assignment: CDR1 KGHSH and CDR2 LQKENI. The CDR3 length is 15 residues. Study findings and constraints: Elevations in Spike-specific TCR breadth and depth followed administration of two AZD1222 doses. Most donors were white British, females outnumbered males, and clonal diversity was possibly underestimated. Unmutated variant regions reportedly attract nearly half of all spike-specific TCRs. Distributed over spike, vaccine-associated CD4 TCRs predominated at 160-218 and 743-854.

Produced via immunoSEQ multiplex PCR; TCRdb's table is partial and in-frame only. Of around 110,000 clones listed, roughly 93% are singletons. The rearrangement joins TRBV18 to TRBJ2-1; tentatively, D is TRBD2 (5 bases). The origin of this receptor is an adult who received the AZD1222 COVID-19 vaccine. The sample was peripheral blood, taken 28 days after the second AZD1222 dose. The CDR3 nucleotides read TGTGCCAGCTCACCAGGGCTAGCTGACTACAATGAGCAGTTCTTC. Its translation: CASSPGLADYNEQFF.